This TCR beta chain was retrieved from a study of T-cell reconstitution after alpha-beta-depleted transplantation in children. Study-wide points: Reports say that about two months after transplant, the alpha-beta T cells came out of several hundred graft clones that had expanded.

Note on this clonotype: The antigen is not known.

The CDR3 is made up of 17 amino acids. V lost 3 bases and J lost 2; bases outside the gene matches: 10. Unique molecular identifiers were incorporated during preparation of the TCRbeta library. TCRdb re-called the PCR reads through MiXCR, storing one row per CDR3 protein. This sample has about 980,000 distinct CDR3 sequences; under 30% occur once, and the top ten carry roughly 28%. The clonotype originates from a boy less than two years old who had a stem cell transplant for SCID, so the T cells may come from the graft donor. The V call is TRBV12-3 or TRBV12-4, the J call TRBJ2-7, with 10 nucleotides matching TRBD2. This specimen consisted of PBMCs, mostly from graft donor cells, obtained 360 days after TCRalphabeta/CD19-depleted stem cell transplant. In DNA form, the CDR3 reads TGTGCCAGCAGTTTTTTAGCGGGGGGCCCCGAAACCTACGAGCAGTACTTC. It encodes CASSFLAGGPETYEQYF.